A selection of T cell receptor beta chains follows, all from one sample in a study of T cells in Graves' hyperthyroidism and ophthalmopathy. TCRdb recomputed calls from the multiplex PCR reads with MiXCR, one row per CDR3 protein. The table shows roughly 570,000 distinct CDR3 sequences, with around 45% occurring only once. Sequenced input: peripheral blood or thyroid tissue (not recorded which). All receptors come from an adult woman with Graves' disease, either hyperthyroidism or ophthalmopathy (not recorded which). Each CDR3 is given with its conserved first and last residue. D genes are given only for firm matches. Rows give clone size only sometimes, using once, few, many, or a class for an expanded clone.

j_call v_call clone_size d_call cdr3_aa cdr3_nt
TRBJ1-4 TRBV10-3 - TRBD1 CAVRGQGSDEKLFF TGTGCCGTCCGGGGACAGGGTTCGGATGAAAAACTGTTTTTT
TRBJ1-6 TRBV20-1 few TRBD1 CSALGGQGGSPLHF TGCAGTGCTCTAGGGGGACAGGGTGGCTCACCCCTCCACTTT
TRBJ2-2 TRBV5-1 many - CASSLGWGSGTGELFF TGCGCCAGCAGCTTGGGCTGGGGTTCTGGCACCGGGGAGCTGTTTTTT
TRBJ2-7 TRBV12-3/TRBV12-4 many TRBD1 CASSRDSRSYEQYF TGTGCCAGCAGTAGGGACAGTAGGTCCTACGAGCAGTACTTC
TRBJ1-3 TRBV29-1 many - CSVVWVTGNTIYF TGCAGCGTTGTTTGGGTAACTGGAAACACCATATATTTT
TRBJ1-2 TRBV24-1 - - CATWGGDGYTF TGTGCCACCTGGGGAGGGGATGGCTACACCTTC
TRBJ1-1 TRBV7-6 many - CASSQERGAEAFF TGTGCCAGCAGCCAAGAACGAGGGGCTGAAGCTTTCTTT
TRBJ2-6 TRBV7-8 - TRBD1 CASSYGQGPNIEAF TGTGCCAGCAGCTACGGACAGGGGCCGAACATTGAAGCTTTC
TRBJ1-1 TRBV29-1 - - CSVVFSPTANTEAFF TGCAGCGTTGTTTTTTCACCGACAGCTAACACTGAAGCTTTCTTT
TRBJ2-7 TRBV9 - - CASSVEGSYEQYF TGTGCCAGCAGCGTGGAGGGGTCCTACGAGCAGTACTTC
TRBJ2-7 TRBV11-2 many TRBD1 CASSSIRDRGNNEQYF TGTGCCAGCAGCTCTATACGGGACAGGGGGAATAACGAGCAGTACTTC
TRBJ1-2 TRBV29-1 - TRBD1 CSAPQGIYGYTF TGCAGTGCACCACAGGGGATATATGGCTACACCTTC
TRBJ1-2 TRBV7-8 many - CASSPLRGGGYTF TGTGCCAGCAGCCCCCTCAGGGGTGGTGGCTACACCTTC
TRBJ2-1 TRBV7-3 few - CASSLSDGNEQFF TGTGCCAGCAGCTTAAGCGACGGAAATGAGCAGTTCTTC
TRBJ1-2 TRBV20-1 many - CSARGALLRGLGNYGYTF TGCAGTGCTAGAGGGGCGTTATTAAGGGGATTGGGTAACTATGGCTACACCTTC
TRBJ2-6 TRBV7-9 - - CASSAWGPTVPGANVLTF TGTGCCAGCAGTGCGTGGGGACCTACTGTCCCCGGGGCCAACGTCCTGACTTTC
TRBJ1-2 TRBV20-1 few - CSAWGEHGYTF TGCAGTGCATGGGGAGAACACGGCTACACCTTC
TRBJ2-5 TRBV5-1 many - CASSPMGAGETQYF TGCGCCAGCAGCCCCATGGGGGCGGGGGAGACCCAGTACTTC
TRBJ1-5 TRBV6-1 many TRBD1 CASSERTGGSRQPQHF TGTGCCAGCAGTGAAAGGACAGGGGGGTCGCGACAGCCCCAGCATTTT
TRBJ2-2 TRBV28 - TRBD1 CASTGQGDTGELFF TGTGCCAGCACCGGACAGGGGGACACCGGGGAGCTGTTTTTT
TRBJ1-1 TRBV5-1 many - CASSLDYTEAFF TGCGCCAGCAGCCTGGACTACACTGAAGCTTTCTTT
TRBJ2-5 TRBV29-1 - - CSVEGTGKETQYF TGCAGCGTCGAAGGGACTGGTAAAGAGACCCAGTACTTC
TRBJ1-5 TRBV5-1 many - CASSWDSNQPQHF TGCGCCAGCAGCTGGGATAGCAATCAGCCCCAGCATTTT
TRBJ1-2 TRBV7-3 few - CASSPSGGGGGYTF TGTGCCAGCAGCCCCTCCGGAGGGGGTGGGGGCTACACCTTC
TRBJ1-2 TRBV7-9 few TRBD1 CASSKDRVYGYTF TGTGCCAGCAGCAAAGACAGGGTCTATGGCTACACCTTC
TRBJ1-5 TRBV2 - TRBD1 CASSAGGQGNQPQHF TGTGCCAGCAGTGCCGGAGGACAGGGCAATCAGCCCCAGCATTTT
TRBJ2-5 TRBV10-3 - - CAIGPREYGQETQYF TGTGCCATCGGACCGAGGGAGTATGGCCAAGAGACCCAGTACTTC
TRBJ2-5 TRBV10-3 - - CAIRREAGETQYF TGTGCCATCAGGAGGGAAGCGGGCGAGACCCAGTACTTC
TRBJ2-7 TRBV2 - - CASSERWGTEQYF TGTGCCAGCAGCGAACGTTGGGGTACCGAGCAGTACTTC